This TCR beta chain originates from a study of T-cell reconstitution after alpha-beta-depleted transplantation in children. This sample's TCRbeta library carried unique molecular identifier barcodes. Each CDR3 protein gets one entry after TCRdb re-called the PCR reads with MiXCR. The sample gives 780,000 or so distinct CDR3 sequences, 15% to 20% of which show up once; around 5% is in the top ten. This clonotype was observed many times. V lost 6 bases, J lost 1 base, and 9 bases lay in between. This CDR3 is 13 amino acids long. The material was PBMCs, mostly from graft donor cells, obtained 360 days after TCRalphabeta/CD19-depleted stem cell transplant. This receptor was taken from a male patient younger than 18 who had a stem cell transplant for acute lymphoblastic leukemia, so the T cells may come from the graft donor. This chain uses TRBV12-3 or TRBV12-4 with TRBJ1-1; D possibly corresponds to TRBD1 (6 bases). The CDR3: CASSPTGNTEAFF. The DNA of the CDR3 is TGTGCCAGCAGCCCGACAGGGAACACTGAAGCTTTCTTT.